Presented here are 18 T cell receptor beta chains from one specimen sequenced in a study of blood T cell repertoires in COVID-19 (TCRdb year 2020). Library preparation used the immunoSEQ multiplex PCR assay. What TCRdb holds here is the immuneACCESS table cut down to in-frame rearrangements. Part of the clones is not present; checked against another copy, under half of the missing clones reflect an unresolved V gene, and the others are unexplained. The sample table records about 140,000 clones; approximately 83% of these occur just once. The ten largest clonotypes hold less than 4% of the sample. The sequencing input was peripheral blood. Receptor source: a woman aged 60-75 years with acute or convalescent COVID-19.

The chain uses TRBV19 and TRBJ2-3, with 7 bases aligning to TRBD2. V shed 7 bases and J 1 base; nucleotides not matched to a gene: 2. CDR1 is LNHDA and CDR2 is SQIVND in the germline V gene (reference sequence). The CDR3 consists of 13 residues. The CDR3 region is CASKAGGTDTQYF. The CDR3, as DNA: TGTGCCAGTAAGGCGGGGGGCACAGATACGCAGTATTTT. Variable domain in full (rest from reference TRBV19 and TRBJ2-3): DGGITQSPKYLFRKEGQNVTLSCEQNLNHDAMYWYRQDPGQGLRLIYYSQIVNDFQKGDIAEGYSVSREKKESFPLTVTSAQKNPTAFYLCASKAGGTDTQYFGPGTRLTVL.

CDR3 in DNA: TGTGCCAGCAGCTTAGATAAGGGACTCCGCACAGATACGCAGTATTTT. Residues: CASSLDKGLRTDTQYF. This chain links TRBV7-9 with TRBJ2-3; tentative D call: TRBD2 (6 bases). The V end lost 1 base, the J end lost 1 base, and 12 bases lay between the germline ends. Germline assignment: CDR1 SEHNR and CDR2 FQNEAQ (reference sequence). The CDR3 runs 16 residues.

The J gene is TRBJ2-5, the V gene TRBV7-3; tentative D call: TRBD2 (6 bases). Deletions cut 4 bases from V and 4 bases from J, with 10 bases between. Germline V lookup: CDR1 SGHTA, CDR2 FQGTGA. The CDR3 is made up of 13 amino acids. In DNA, the CDR3 is TGTGCCAGCAGCTCAAGGAGGGGAGAGACCCAGTACTTC. This codes for CASSSRRGETQYF.

The chain uses TRBV7-6 and TRBJ2-3, with TRBD2 matching over 9 bases. CDR3 length: 17 amino acids. Trimming cost V 2 bases and J 3 bases; bases outside gene matches: 9. The germline V gene has CDR1 SGHVS and CDR2 FNYEAQ. CDR3 amino acids: CASSLKIGGRATDTQYF. DNA of the CDR3: TGTGCCAGCAGCTTAAAGATCGGCGGGAGGGCAACAGATACGCAGTATTTT.

This chain connects TRBV6-1 to TRBJ2-3; TRBD2 is a possible D gene (8 bases). The CDR3 is 18 amino acids. Germline V gene sequence: CDR1 MNHNS, CDR2 SASEGT. Between the trimmed V and J ends, which lost 2 bases and 2 bases, there was a span of 20 bases. The CDR3 sequence is CASSESGSKGAATDTQYF. The CDR3 nucleotides are TGTGCCAGCAGTGAAAGCGGGAGTAAGGGGGCAGCCACAGATACGCAGTATTTT.

This clone was detected only once. The chain combines TRBV28 with TRBJ1-3; D gene ambiguous. V dropped 6 bases and J dropped 10 bases, with 19 bases sitting between them. The CDR3 has 14 residues. Germline CDR1 is MDHEN and CDR2 is SYDVKM. The CDR3 DNA reads as TGTGCCAGCAGGTATCCCGGGTCGCCGGAGACCATATATTTT. Translation: CASRYPGSPETIYF. The complete variable domain, with remaining parts taken from reference TRBV28 and TRBJ1-3, reads DVKVTQSSRYLVKRTGEKVFLECVQDMDHENMFWYRQDPGLGLRLIYFSYDVKMKEKGDIPEGYSVSREKKERFSLILESASTNQTSMYLCASRYPGSPETIYFGEGSWLTVV.

The genes are TRBV27 and TRBJ2-7; 9 bases agree with TRBD1. Looked up from germline, CDR1 is MNHEY and CDR2 is SMNVEV (reference sequence). Germline trimming cut 5 bases from V and 5 bases from J; bases unmatched to any gene: 16. The CDR3 covers 17 residues. The CDR3 coding sequence is TGTGCCAGCAGTCACCTACTTACGGGACAGGGTTCCCACGAGCAGTACTTC. Its protein is CASSHLLTGQGSHEQYF.

This clone was detected once. The gene calls are TRBV30 and TRBJ2-2; D remains ambiguous. Trimming stripped 5 bases from V and 4 bases from J, with 11 bases between. CDR3 length: 13 residues. Germline V gene lookup returns CDR1 GTSNPN and CDR2 SVGIG (reference sequence). The CDR3 sequence: CAWGPSLTGELFF. DNA for the CDR3: TGTGCCTGGGGCCCGAGCCTCACCGGGGAGCTGTTTTTT.

The rearrangement links TRBV28 to TRBJ1-1; D gene unclear. Trimming removed 6 bases from V and 4 bases from J, with 6 bases in between. Germline V CDR1 and CDR2: MDHEN, SYDVKM. There are 11 residues in the CDR3. DNA of the CDR3: TGTGCCAGCAGGCAGGCCACTGAAGCTTTCTTT. Amino acid sequence: CASRQATEAFF.

About this clone: This sample also contains other DNA sequences that code for the same CDR3. The V and J genes are TRBV3-1 (or the pseudogene TRBV3-2) and TRBJ1-6; D possibly corresponds to TRBD1 (5 bases). In germline, CDR1 is LGHDT, CDR2 YNNKEL (reference sequence). V shed 0 bases and J shed 10 bases, with 10 bases lying between them. The CDR3 totals 14 residues. CDR3 nucleotides: TGTGCCAGCAGCCAAGACAGGGTTCGGTCACCCCTCCACTTT. Translated, it gives CASSQDRVRSPLHF.

V gene TRBV28 combines with J gene TRBJ1-5; TRBD1 might be the D (5 bases). This CDR3 region has 12 residues. The V gene's germline CDR1 is MDHEN and CDR2 SYDVKM. The V gene lost 4 bases and the J gene lost 7 bases, with 8 bases spanning the gap. CDR3 sequence: CASSSQGQPQHF. CDR3 DNA sequence: TGTGCCAGCAGTTCTCAGGGCCAGCCCCAGCATTTT. The full variable domain, completed using reference TRBV28 and TRBJ1-5, is DVKVTQSSRYLVKRTGEKVFLECVQDMDHENMFWYRQDPGLGLRLIYFSYDVKMKEKGDIPEGYSVSREKKERFSLILESASTNQTSMYLCASSSQGQPQHFGDGTRLSIL.

The table lists this clone with many counts. CDR3: CASSIPTTEAFF. As DNA, the CDR3 is TGTGCCAGTAGTATCCCTACCACTGAAGCTTTCTTT. The chain couples TRBV19 to TRBJ1-1; D unresolved. V was pared by 3 bases and J by 4 bases, with 6 bases between. Germline assignment: CDR1 LNHDA and CDR2 SQIVND (reference sequence). The length of the CDR3 is 12 residues.

The chain uses TRBV7-8 and TRBJ2-1, with a possible D match to TRBD1 (6 bases). Germline assignment: CDR1 SGHVS and CDR2 FQNEAQ. The CDR3 has 13 amino acids. V lost 2 bases and J lost 12, with 14 bases in between. CDR3 protein: CASSLNQGLGQFF. As DNA, the CDR3 is TGTGCCAGCAGCTTAAATCAGGGGTTAGGGCAGTTCTTC. The variable domain in full, with the rest retrieved from reference TRBV7-8 and TRBJ2-1, is GAGVSQSPRYKVAKRGQDVALRCDPISGHVSLFWYQQALGQGPEFLTYFQNEAQLDKSGLPSDRFFAERPEGSVSTLKIQRTQQEDSAVYLCASSLNQGLGQFFGPGTRLTVL.

The V and J genes are TRBV5-3 and TRBJ2-5, with 9 positions matching TRBD2. TRBV5-3 carries the ORF label, with uncertain function. With V trimmed by 4 bases and J by 1 base, 11 bases remained unmatched. The CDR3 is 17 residues long. Here the CDR3 reads CARSPRLAGVIQETQYF. The DNA of the CDR3 is TGTGCCAGAAGCCCCCGATTAGCGGGAGTGATCCAAGAGACCCAGTACTTC.

The chain couples TRBV5-3 to TRBJ2-5, with D possibly matching TRBD2 (6 bases). Being an ORF, TRBV5-3 has a function that is uncertain. CDR3 length: 15 amino acids. The V gene lost 4 bases and the J gene lost 5 bases, with 18 bases spanning the gap. In DNA, the CDR3 is TGTGCCAGAAGCGCACAGACTAGGAACGGGGAGACCCAGTACTTC. Its protein product is CARSAQTRNGETQYF.

This clone came up once. The chain employs TRBV10-3 and TRBJ2-2; 8 bases line up with TRBD2. This CDR3 comprises 17 residues. Germline lookup yields CDR1 ENHRY and CDR2 SYGVKD. Trimming removed 10 bases from V and 4 bases from J; junction bases left unmatched: 17. The CDR3 region has the DNA TGTGCCACCCAGAAGGGGGGTGGTAGCGGGATCACCGGGGAGCTGTTTTTT. This encodes CATQKGGGSGITGELFF.

The rearrangement uses TRBV6-2 or TRBV6-3 and TRBJ2-5; D not resolved. The CDR3 length is 13 residues. Germline values: CDR1 MNHEY, CDR2 SVGEGT. Trimming took 6 bases from V and 3 from J, leaving 11 bases between them. CDR3 nucleotide sequence: TGTGCCAGCAGCCTCTTACAGAAAGAGACCCAGTACTTC. This sequence encodes CASSLLQKETQYF.

This clone was seen more than once but under ten times. This sequence joins TRBV5-1 and TRBJ2-5; a weak D match, TRBD1 (6 bases). In germline, CDR1 is SGHRS, CDR2 YFSETQ. The CDR3 sequence is 14 residues long. V lost 2 bases and J 1 base, leaving 9 bases between the germline ends. The CDR3 protein is CASSFQGIQETQYF. The CDR3 DNA follows: TGCGCCAGCAGCTTCCAGGGGATCCAAGAGACCCAGTACTTC. The whole variable domain, remainder taken from reference TRBV5-1 and TRBJ2-5, is KAGVTQTPRYLIKTRGQQVTLSCSPISGHRSVSWYQQTPGQGLQFLFEYFSETQRNKGNFPGRFSGRQFSNSRSEMNVSTLELGDSALYLCASSFQGIQETQYFGPGTRLLVL.